This TCR beta chain was sequenced during a study of blood T cell repertoires in COVID-19. Resolution of symptoms, clearance, or two negative PCRs was present in recovered Cohort 3 donors. This clone has just one count. The germline gives CDR1 MNHEY, CDR2 SVGAGI. The CDR3 is made up of 14 amino acids. Trimming removed 5 bases at V and 4 bases at J, with 14 bases between. TCRdb keeps only in-frame clones here, not all; method: immunoSEQ multiplex PCR. The table includes 250,000 to 350,000 clones, 80% to 90% detected once. The chain links TRBV6-5 to TRBJ1-1; a weak D match, TRBD1 (6 bases). The sequenced sample consisted of PBMCs or T cells enriched from blood (not recorded which). The clonotype was recovered from a woman aged 18-29 years who had recovered from COVID-19. CDR3 amino acids: CASSHYRAGTEAFF. The CDR3 bases are TGTGCCAGCAGTCACTACAGGGCGGGCACTGAAGCTTTCTTT.